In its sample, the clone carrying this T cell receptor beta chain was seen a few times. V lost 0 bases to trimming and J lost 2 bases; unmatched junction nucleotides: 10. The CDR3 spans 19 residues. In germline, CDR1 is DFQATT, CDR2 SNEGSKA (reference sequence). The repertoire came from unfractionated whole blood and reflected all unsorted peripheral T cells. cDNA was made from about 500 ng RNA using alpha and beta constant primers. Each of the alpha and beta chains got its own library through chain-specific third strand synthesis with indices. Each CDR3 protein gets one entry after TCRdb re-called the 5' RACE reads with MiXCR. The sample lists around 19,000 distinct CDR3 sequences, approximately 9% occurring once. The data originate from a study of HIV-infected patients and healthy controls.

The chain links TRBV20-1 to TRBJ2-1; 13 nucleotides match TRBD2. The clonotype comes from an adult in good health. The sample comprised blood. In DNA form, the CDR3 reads TGCAGTGCTAGAGATCTCCGGACTAGCGGGAGCGCTACCTACAATGAGCAGTTCTTC. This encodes CSARDLRTSGSATYNEQFF.